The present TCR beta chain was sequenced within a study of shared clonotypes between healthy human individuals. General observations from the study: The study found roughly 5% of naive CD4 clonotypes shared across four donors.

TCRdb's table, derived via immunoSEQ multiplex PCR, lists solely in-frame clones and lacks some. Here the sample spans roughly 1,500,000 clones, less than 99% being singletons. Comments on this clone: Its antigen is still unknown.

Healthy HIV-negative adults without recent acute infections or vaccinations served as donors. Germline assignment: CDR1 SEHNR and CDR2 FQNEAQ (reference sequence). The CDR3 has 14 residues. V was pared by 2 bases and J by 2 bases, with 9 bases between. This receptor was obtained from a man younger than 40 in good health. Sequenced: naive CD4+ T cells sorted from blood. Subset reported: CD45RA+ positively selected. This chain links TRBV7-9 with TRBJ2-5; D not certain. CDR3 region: CASSLLHSQETQYF. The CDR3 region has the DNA TGTGCCAGCAGCTTATTGCATTCACAAGAGACCCAGTACTTC.